One and the same sample provided the 8 T cell receptor beta chains below, sequenced in a study of cytomegalovirus exposure and HLA in healthy donors. Researchers ran the PCR with 60 Vbeta and 13 Jbeta primers. Repertoires were generated with immunoSEQ multiplex PCR, while TCRdb's copy carries only in-frame clones and drops some. The sample records 150,000 to 200,000 clones, 65% to 85% being singletons. Sequences were obtained from PBMCs. These receptors all come from a woman aged 50 to 65 in good health and CMV-seropositive.

With regard to this clone: One end of the junction does not line up with germline, which may come from a read error. The rearrangement joins TRBV2 to TRBJ2-7; TRBD2 matches at 11 bases. The CDR3 is 15 amino acids. CDR1 and CDR2 from the germline V gene are SNHLY and FYNNEI. This CDR3 reads CASREGTSGHYGQYF. In nucleotides, the CDR3 is TGTGCCAGCAGGGAAGGGACTAGCGGACACTACGGGCAGTACTTC.

J is TRBJ1-6 and V is TRBV2, with D perhaps matching TRBD1 (5 bases). CDR3 length: 16 residues. The germline V gene has CDR1 SNHLY and CDR2 FYNNEI. The ends were cut back, 6 bases at V and 0 bases at J, with 12 bases in the middle. The CDR3 sequence: CASRAGTASYNSPLHF. CDR3 bases: TGTGCCAGCAGGGCGGGGACTGCCTCCTATAATTCACCCCTCCACTTT.

V usage is TRBV30 and J usage is TRBJ1-3; TRBD1 might be the D (5 bases). Germline values: CDR1 GTSNPN, CDR2 SVGIG (reference sequence). The V and J ends lost 2 bases and 0 bases respectively, with 11 bases between them. The CDR3 extends over 15 amino acids. The CDR3: CAWSKDSISGNTIYF. The CDR3 DNA follows: TGTGCCTGGAGTAAAGACAGTATCTCTGGAAACACCATATATTTT.

The V and J genes are TRBV2 and TRBJ2-7; no definite D call. The CDR3 runs to 14 residues. In germline, CDR1 is SNHLY, CDR2 FYNNEI. The V gene lost 7 bases and the J gene lost 0 bases, with 13 bases spanning the gap. The DNA of the CDR3 is TGTGCCAGCAAGAAGACGGGTGGCTCCTACGAGCAGTACTTC. Amino acids: CASKKTGGSYEQYF.

V and J are TRBV5-5 and TRBJ1-3; D is uncertain. In germline, CDR1 is SGHKS, CDR2 YYEKEE (reference sequence). The V gene lost 0 bases and the J gene lost 0 bases, with 10 bases spanning the gap. The CDR3 is made up of 16 amino acids. CDR3 region: CASSLVRQNSGNTIYF. Written as DNA, the CDR3 is TGTGCCAGCAGCTTGGTGCGACAAAACTCTGGAAACACCATATATTTT.

This clone was counted once. DNA of the CDR3: TGTGCCACCAGCAGAGACCGGGTGAATCAGCCCCAGCATTTT. It yields the protein CATSRDRVNQPQHF. The J gene is TRBJ1-5, the V gene TRBV15; D gene unclear. Trimming pared 0 bases from V and 4 bases from J, leaving 7 bases between. CDR3 size: 14 residues. Looked up from germline, CDR1 is LNHNV and CDR2 is YYDKDF (reference sequence).

This clone turned up a few times. The V call is TRBV30, the J call TRBJ2-6; D is unclear. The V gene lost 3 bases and the J gene lost 0 bases, with 6 bases spanning the gap. Germline loops: CDR1 GTSNPN, CDR2 SVGIG (reference sequence). The CDR3 spans 14 residues. CDR3 residues: CAWREVSGANVLTF. In nucleotides, the CDR3 is TGTGCCTGGAGAGAGGTCTCTGGGGCCAACGTCCTGACTTTC.

CDR3 DNA: TGTGCCAGCAGCAACGACAGGGGATGGCGAGAGACCCAGTACTTC. Its protein product is CASSNDRGWRETQYF. The rearrangement uses TRBV5-6 and TRBJ2-5, with 8 bases aligning to TRBD1. Germline V lookup: CDR1 SGHDT, CDR2 YYEEEE. J gave up 4 bases and V 4 bases, and 9 bases lay outside the gene matches. This CDR3 contains 15 residues.